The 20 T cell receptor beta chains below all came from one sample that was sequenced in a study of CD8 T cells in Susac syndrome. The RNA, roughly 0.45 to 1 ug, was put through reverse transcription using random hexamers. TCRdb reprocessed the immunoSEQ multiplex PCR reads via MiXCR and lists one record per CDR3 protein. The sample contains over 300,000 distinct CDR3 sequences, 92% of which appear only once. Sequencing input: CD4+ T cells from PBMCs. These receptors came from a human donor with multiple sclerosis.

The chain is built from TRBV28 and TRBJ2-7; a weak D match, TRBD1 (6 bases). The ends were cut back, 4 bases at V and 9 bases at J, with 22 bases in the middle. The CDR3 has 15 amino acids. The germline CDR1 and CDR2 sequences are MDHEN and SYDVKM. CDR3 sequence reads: CASSSHRAPRGGQYF. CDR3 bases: TGTGCCAGCAGTTCCCACCGGGCCCCTCGAGGGGGGCAGTACTTC.

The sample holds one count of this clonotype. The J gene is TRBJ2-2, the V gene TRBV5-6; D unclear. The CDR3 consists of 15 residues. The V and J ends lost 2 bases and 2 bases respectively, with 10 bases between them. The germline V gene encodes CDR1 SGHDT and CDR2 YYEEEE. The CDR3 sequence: CASSFTPSNTGELFF. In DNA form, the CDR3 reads TGTGCCAGCAGCTTCACTCCGAGTAACACCGGGGAGCTGTTTTTT.

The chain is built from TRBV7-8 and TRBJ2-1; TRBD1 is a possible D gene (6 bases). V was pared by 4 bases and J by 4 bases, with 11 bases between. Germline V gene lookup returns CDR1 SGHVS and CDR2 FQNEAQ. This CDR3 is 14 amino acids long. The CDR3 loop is CASSSGGRYNEQFF. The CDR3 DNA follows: TGTGCCAGCAGCTCTGGGGGCCGTTACAATGAGCAGTTCTTC.

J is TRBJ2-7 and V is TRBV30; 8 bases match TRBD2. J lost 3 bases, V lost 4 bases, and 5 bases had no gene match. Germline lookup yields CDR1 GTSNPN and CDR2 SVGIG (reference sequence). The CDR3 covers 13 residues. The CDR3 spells CAWTGGGGYEQYF. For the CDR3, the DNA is TGTGCCTGGACCGGGGGGGGCGGCTACGAGCAGTACTTC.

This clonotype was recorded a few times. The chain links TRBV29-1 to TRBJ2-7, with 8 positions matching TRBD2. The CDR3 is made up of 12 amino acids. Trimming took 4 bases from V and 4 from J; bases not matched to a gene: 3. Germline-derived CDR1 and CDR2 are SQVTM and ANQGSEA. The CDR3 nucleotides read TGCAGCGTTGGATCTAGCGGGTACGAGCAGTACTTC. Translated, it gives CSVGSSGYEQYF.

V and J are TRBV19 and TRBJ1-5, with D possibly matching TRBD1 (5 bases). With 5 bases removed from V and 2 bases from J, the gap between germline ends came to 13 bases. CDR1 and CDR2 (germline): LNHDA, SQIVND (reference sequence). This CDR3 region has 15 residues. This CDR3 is CASSPTRGGNQPQHF. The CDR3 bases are TGTGCCAGTAGTCCCACTCGGGGGGGCAATCAGCCCCAGCATTTT.

Here the CDR3 reads CASSWGTGGRTNTEAFF. CDR3 nucleotide sequence: TGCGCCAGCAGCTGGGGGACAGGGGGCAGGACGAACACTGAAGCTTTCTTT. This chain joins TRBV5-1 and TRBJ1-1, with 12 bases lining up with TRBD1. The CDR3 covers 17 residues. V shed 3 bases, J shed 1 base, and the junction held 7 bases outside the gene matches. The germline gives CDR1 SGHRS, CDR2 YFSETQ.

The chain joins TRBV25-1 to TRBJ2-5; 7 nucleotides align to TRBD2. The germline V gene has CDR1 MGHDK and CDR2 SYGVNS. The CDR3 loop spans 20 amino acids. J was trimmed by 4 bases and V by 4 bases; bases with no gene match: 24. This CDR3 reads CASSAPPASGHRGVGETQYF. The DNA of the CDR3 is TGTGCCAGCAGTGCCCCCCCGGCTAGCGGCCATCGAGGGGTAGGAGAGACCCAGTACTTC.

CDR3 bases: TGTGCCAGCAGACCAGGACTAGCAAATACGCAGTATTTT. This encodes CASRPGLANTQYF. The chain recombines TRBV12-3 or TRBV12-4 with TRBJ2-3; TRBD2 agrees at 8 bases. The CDR3 spans 13 residues. Losses at the gene ends were 6 bases for V and 7 bases for J; bases not matched to a gene: 6.

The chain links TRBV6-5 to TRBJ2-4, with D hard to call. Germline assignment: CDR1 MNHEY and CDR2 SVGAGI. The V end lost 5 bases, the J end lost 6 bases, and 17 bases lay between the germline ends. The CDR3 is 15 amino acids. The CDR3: CASSPNDVPLNIQYF. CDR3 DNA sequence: TGTGCCAGCAGTCCAAACGACGTCCCACTAAACATTCAGTACTTC.

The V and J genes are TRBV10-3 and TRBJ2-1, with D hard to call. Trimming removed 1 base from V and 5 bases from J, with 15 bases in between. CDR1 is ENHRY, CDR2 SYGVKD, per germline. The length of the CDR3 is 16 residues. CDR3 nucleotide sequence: TGTGCCATCAGTGAGTATGAGACACACGGCCACAATGAGCAGTTCTTC. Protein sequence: CAISEYETHGHNEQFF.

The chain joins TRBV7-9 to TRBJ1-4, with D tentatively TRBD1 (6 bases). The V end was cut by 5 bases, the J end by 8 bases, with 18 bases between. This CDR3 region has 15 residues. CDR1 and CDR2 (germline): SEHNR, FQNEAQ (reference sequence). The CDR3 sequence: CASSGLQGRREKLFF. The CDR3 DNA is TGTGCCAGCAGCGGATTACAGGGTCGAAGGGAAAAACTGTTTTTT. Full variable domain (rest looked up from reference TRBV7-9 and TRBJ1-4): DTGVSQNPRHKITKRGQNVTFRCDPISEHNRLYWYRQTLGQGPEFLTYFQNEAQLEKSRLLSDRFSAERPKGSFSTLEIQRTEQGDSAMYLCASSGLQGRREKLFFGSGTQLSVL.

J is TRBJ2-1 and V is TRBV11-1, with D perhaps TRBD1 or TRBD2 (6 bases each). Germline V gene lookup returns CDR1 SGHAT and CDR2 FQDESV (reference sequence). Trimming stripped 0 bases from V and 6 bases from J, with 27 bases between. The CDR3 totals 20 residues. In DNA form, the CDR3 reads TGTGCCAGCAGCTTAGCGGGAGGAATTTGGGACATCCAAACGTCCAATGAGCAGTTCTTC. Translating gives CASSLAGGIWDIQTSNEQFF.

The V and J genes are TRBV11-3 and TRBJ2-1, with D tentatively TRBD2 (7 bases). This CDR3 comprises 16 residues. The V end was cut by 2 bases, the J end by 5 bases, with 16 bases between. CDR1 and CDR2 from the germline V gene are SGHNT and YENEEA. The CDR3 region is CASSLPRSGGDNEQFF. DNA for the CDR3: TGTGCCAGCAGCTTACCGCGGTCGGGGGGCGACAATGAGCAGTTCTTC.

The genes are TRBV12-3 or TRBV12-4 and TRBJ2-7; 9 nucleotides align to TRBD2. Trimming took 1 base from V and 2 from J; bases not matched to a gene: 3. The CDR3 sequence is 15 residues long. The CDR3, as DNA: TGTGCCAGCAGTTTAGAGAGCGGGAGGACCTACGAGCAGTACTTC. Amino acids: CASSLESGRTYEQYF.

DNA of the CDR3: TGTGCCAGCAGCCGCGGTCGACAGGAGAAACTGTTTTTT. Its translation: CASSRGRQEKLFF. V usage is TRBV4-2 and J usage is TRBJ2-2; perhaps TRBD1 as D (6 bases). This CDR3 region has 13 residues. Trimming pared 4 bases from V and 14 bases from J, leaving 17 bases between. Germline V gene data show CDR1 as LGHNA and CDR2 as YNFKEQ.

The CDR3 is CSTFAASYNEQFF. The DNA of the CDR3 is TGCAGCACGTTTGCGGCTTCCTACAATGAGCAGTTCTTC. The gene calls are TRBV29-1 and TRBJ2-1; D is unresolved. Germline values: CDR1 SQVTM, CDR2 ANQGSEA. Trimming removed 8 bases at V and 1 base at J, with 12 bases between. This CDR3 comprises 13 residues.

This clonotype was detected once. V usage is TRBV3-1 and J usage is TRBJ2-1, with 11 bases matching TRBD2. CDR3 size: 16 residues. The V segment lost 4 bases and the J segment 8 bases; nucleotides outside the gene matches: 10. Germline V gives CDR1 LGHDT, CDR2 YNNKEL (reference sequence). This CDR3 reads CASSLPLAGGHDEQFF. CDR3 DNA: TGTGCCAGCAGCCTTCCCCTAGCGGGGGGCCACGATGAGCAGTTCTTC.

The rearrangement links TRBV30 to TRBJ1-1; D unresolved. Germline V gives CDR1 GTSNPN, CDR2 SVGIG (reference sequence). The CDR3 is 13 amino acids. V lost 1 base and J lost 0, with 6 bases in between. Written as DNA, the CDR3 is TGTGCCTGGAGTGGACAAATGAACACTGAAGCTTTCTTT. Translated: CAWSGQMNTEAFF.

CDR3 sequence: CSVGIRAEYGYTF. CDR3 nucleotide sequence: TGCAGCGTTGGTATTAGGGCAGAATATGGCTACACCTTC. The rearrangement uses TRBV29-1 and TRBJ1-2; D ambiguous. V was clipped by 4 bases and J by 5 bases, with 14 bases between them. Looked up from germline, CDR1 is SQVTM and CDR2 is ANQGSEA. The CDR3 length is 13 residues.